These T cell receptor beta chains were read from a single sample in a study of blood T cell repertoires in COVID-19. Profiled with immunoSEQ multiplex PCR; TCRdb holds only in-frame clones, not every one. The sample shows 320,000 or so clones, 89% of them seen only once. The sequenced material came from PBMCs or T cells enriched from blood (not recorded which). The receptors were sampled from a man between 60 and 75 years old who had recovered from COVID-19. CDR3s include the opening cysteine and the closing phenylalanine or tryptophan. D genes are given only for firm matches. A clone size is listed for some rows: how often the clone was seen (once, few, many), or a class if it is expanded.

16	TRBV24-1	.	TRBD1	TRBJ2-5	TGTGCCACCAGTGACCCGGGACAGGGCCCCCAAGAGACCCAGTACTTC	CATSDPGQGPQETQYF
12	TRBV5-1	.	.	TRBJ2-1	TGCGCCAGCAGCTTGGAGGGGAATGAGCAGTTCTTC	CASSLEGNEQFF
14	TRBV6-5	once	TRBD1	TRBJ2-5	TGTGCCAGCAATCGGGACAGGGGCCAAGAGACCCAGTACTTC	CASNRDRGQETQYF
17	TRBV4-3	.	TRBD2	TRBJ2-7	TGCGCCAGCAGCCAAGACTTAGCGGGAGGGAGTCTCAACGAGCAGTACTTC	CASSQDLAGGSLNEQYF
15	TRBV30	.	TRBD2	TRBJ2-1	TGTGCCTGGAGTGTAGGACTAGCGGGAAAAGATGAGCAGTTCTTC	CAWSVGLAGKDEQFF
14	TRBV13	.	.	TRBJ1-1	TGTGCCAGCAGCCACCCCGGAGTTGGCACTGAAGCTTTCTTT	CASSHPGVGTEAFF
13	TRBV7-3	once	.	TRBJ2-6	TGTGCCAGCAGCCCTGAGGGGGCCAACGTCCTGACTTTC	CASSPEGANVLTF
16	TRBV7-2	.	.	TRBJ2-3	TGTGCCAGCAGCTTATGGCGGGGAGGAGGGCCAGATACGCAGTATTTT	CASSLWRGGGPDTQYF
18	TRBV7-2	.	TRBD2	TRBJ2-3	TGTGCCAGCAGCTTCTGGACTAGCGGGAGGGCTAGCACAGATACGCAGTATTTT	CASSFWTSGRASTDTQYF
14	TRBV7-6	.	.	TRBJ1-2	TGTGCCAGCAGCTTAGGGCCAGGGGAGCATGGCTACACCTTC	CASSLGPGEHGYTF
18	TRBV9	few	TRBD1	TRBJ1-6	TGTGCCAGCAGCTCATCCATTGGGGGACAGGGGGCTCGTTCACCCCTCCACTTT	CASSSSIGGQGARSPLHF
15	TRBV6-5	.	.	TRBJ1-1	TGTGCCAGCAGTACCCCCCGGGGGGGGAACACTGAAGCTTTCTTT	CASSTPRGGNTEAFF
15	TRBV6-4	.	.	TRBJ2-3	TGTGCCAGCAGTGACTCAGGGGAAGGTTCAGATACGCAGTATTTT	CASSDSGEGSDTQYF
17	TRBV5-4	.	TRBD2	TRBJ2-7	TGTGCCAGCAGCGGCCCAAGCGAGGCTAGCGGATTCTACGAGCAGTACTTC	CASSGPSEASGFYEQYF
14	TRBV4-3	.	.	TRBJ2-7	TGCGCCAGCAGCCGCGGCAGGGGAGAGTACGAGCAGTACTTC	CASSRGRGEYEQYF
13	TRBV18	.	.	TRBJ2-7	TGTGCCAGCTCACCACCTCTATCCTACGAGCAGTACTTC	CASSPPLSYEQYF
15	TRBV4-3	.	.	TRBJ2-4	TGCGCCAGCAGCCAAGATCGGGTGGGTTTGGACATTCAGTACTTC	CASSQDRVGLDIQYF
14	TRBV19	.	.	TRBJ2-3	TGTGCCAGCAGCCAGGCTAGCAACACAGATACGCAGTATTTT	CASSQASNTDTQYF
15	TRBV11-1	.	.	TRBJ1-1	TGTGCCAGCAGCTTTGGGACACCTCAGAGGACTGAAGCTTTCTTT	CASSFGTPQRTEAFF
14	TRBV6-6	.	.	TRBJ2-3	TGTGCCAGCAGACGGACGGGAAGCACAGATACGCAGTATTTT	CASRRTGSTDTQYF
15	TRBV28	.	TRBD2	TRBJ2-5	TGTGCCAGCAGTACAACACTAGCGTTCAAAGAGACCCAGTACTTC	CASSTTLAFKETQYF
17	TRBV5-1	.	TRBD2	TRBJ2-1	TGCGCCAGCAGCCGAGACTCGACTAGCGGGTCCTACAATGAGCAGTTCTTC	CASSRDSTSGSYNEQFF
16	TRBV4-1	.	.	TRBJ1-1	TGCGCCAGCAGCCTCGCATCAGGTTTCGCAGGGGCTGAAGCTTTCTTT	CASSLASGFAGAEAFF
15	TRBV6-2/TRBV6-3	.	.	TRBJ1-5	TGTGCCAGCAGTAATCACAGGGCCATCAATCAGCCCCAGCATTTT	CASSNHRAINQPQHF
14	TRBV28	.	TRBD1	TRBJ1-4	TGTGCCAGCAGTTCCGACAGGGGTGATGAAAAACTGTTTTTT	CASSSDRGDEKLFF
13	TRBV2	.	.	TRBJ1-2	TGTGCCAGCTGGCGGGAAGCTAACTATGGCTACACCTTC	CASWREANYGYTF
13	TRBV7-8	.	.	TRBJ2-3	TGTGCCAGCAGCTCCCCAGGGCGAGATACGCAGTATTTT	CASSSPGRDTQYF
16	TRBV5-1	.	TRBD1	TRBJ2-2	TGCGCCAGCAGCTTGGCCTCCGGGACAGGTACCGGGGAGCTGTTTTTT	CASSLASGTGTGELFF
11	TRBV12-3/TRBV12-4	.	.	TRBJ1-1	TGTGCCAGCAGTTTGTCGACTGAAGCTTTCTTT	CASSLSTEAFF
17	TRBV5-6	.	TRBD1	TRBJ1-6	TGTGCCAGCAGCTCCAGGGGGCGCGGGCCAGAAAATTCACCCCTCCACTTT	CASSSRGRGPENSPLHF
12	TRBV28	.	.	TRBJ2-7	TGTGCCAGCAGCCCTAGGACTACCAAGCAGTACTTC	CASSPRTTKQYF
15	TRBV3-1/TRBV3-2	once	TRBD2	TRBJ2-5	TGTGCCAGCAGCCAGGGACTAGCGGGAGCTGAGACCCAGTACTTC	CASSQGLAGAETQYF
16	TRBV4-1	.	TRBD2	TRBJ2-7	TGCGCCAGCAGCCACCGACCAGCGGGAGTGAGGTACGAGCAGTACTTC	CASSHRPAGVRYEQYF
15	TRBV10-3	.	.	TRBJ2-7	TGTGCCATCAGGGACCTGGCCTACGGGGGTTACGAGCAGTACTTC	CAIRDLAYGGYEQYF
16	TRBV6-2/TRBV6-3	.	TRBD2	TRBJ2-3	TGTGCCAGCAGCCAGACTAGCGGGAGGGCCACAGATACGCAGTATTTT	CASSQTSGRATDTQYF
13	TRBV2	.	.	TRBJ2-7	TGTGCCAGCAGTGGACCCGGTCCGGGCGAGCAGTACTTC	CASSGPGPGEQYF
15	TRBV4-2	.	.	TRBJ2-1	TGTGCCAGCAGCCAACCCCCGCGGGACTTGGGTGAGCAGTTCTTC	CASSQPPRDLGEQFF
16	TRBV7-2	.	.	TRBJ2-1	TGTGCCAGCAGCCTAGAGCGGGCCGTCTCCTACAATGAGCAGTTCTTC	CASSLERAVSYNEQFF
17	TRBV19	.	TRBD1	TRBJ2-7	TGTGCCAGTAGTAAGCCCAGCGCCGGGACAGAAGCTTACGAGCAGTACTTC	CASSKPSAGTEAYEQYF
14	TRBV2	once	TRBD1	TRBJ2-2	TGTGCCCGAAGGGGGACAGTGAACACCGGGGAGCTGTTTTTT	CARRGTVNTGELFF
15	TRBV9	.	.	TRBJ1-6	TGTGCCAGCAGCGTAGGTCCGGTTAATAATTCACCCCTCCACTTT	CASSVGPVNNSPLHF
16	TRBV18	.	.	TRBJ2-7	TGTGCCAGCTCACCGAATCACGATGCTGGAGGCGGAGAGCAGTACTTC	CASSPNHDAGGGEQYF
15	TRBV28	.	.	TRBJ1-2	TGTGCCAGCCAAGAGTCAGGTCAGGTGCACTATGGCTACACCTTC	CASQESGQVHYGYTF
16	TRBV27	few	TRBD2	TRBJ2-5	TGTGCCAGCAGCCAGGGACTAGCGGGACTCCAAGAGACCCAGTACTTC	CASSQGLAGLQETQYF
15	TRBV7-2	.	TRBD1	TRBJ2-7	TGTGCCAGCAGCGAGGGACAGGGCGTACCCTACGAGCAGTACTTC	CASSEGQGVPYEQYF
16	TRBV7-8	.	TRBD1	TRBJ1-2	TGTGCCAGCAGCTTAGGTGTGGGGGAGACAGGGTTTGGCTACACCTTC	CASSLGVGETGFGYTF
17	TRBV7-2	.	.	TRBJ1-2	TGTGCCAGCAGCTTAGGATCAGGGGCTAGAGCGAACTATGGCTACACCTTC	CASSLGSGARANYGYTF
13	TRBV12-3/TRBV12-4	.	.	TRBJ1-1	TGTGCCAGCAGTTTTAGGCGAGGCTCTGAAGCTTTCTTT	CASSFRRGSEAFF